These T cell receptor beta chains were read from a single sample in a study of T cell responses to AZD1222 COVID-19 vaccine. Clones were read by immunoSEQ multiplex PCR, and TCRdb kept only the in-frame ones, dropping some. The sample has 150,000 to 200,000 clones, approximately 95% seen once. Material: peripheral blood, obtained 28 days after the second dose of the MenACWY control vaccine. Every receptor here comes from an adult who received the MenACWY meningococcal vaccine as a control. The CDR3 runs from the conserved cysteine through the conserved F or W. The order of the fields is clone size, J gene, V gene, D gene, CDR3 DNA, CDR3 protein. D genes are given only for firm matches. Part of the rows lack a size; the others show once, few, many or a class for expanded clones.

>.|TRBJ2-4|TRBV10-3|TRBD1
TGTGCCATCAGCACAGGACAGGGGAGAAACATTCAGTACTTC
CAISTGQGRNIQYF
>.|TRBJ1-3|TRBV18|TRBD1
TGTGCCAGCTCACCACCGGGCTTGACAGGGCCTGGAAACACCATATATTTT
CASSPPGLTGPGNTIYF
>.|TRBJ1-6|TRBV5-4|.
TGTGCCAGCAGCGCGCAGTACAATAATTCACCCCTCCACTTT
CASSAQYNNSPLHF
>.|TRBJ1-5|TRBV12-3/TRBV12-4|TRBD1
TGTGCCAGCGGTGGACAGGGGCATCAGCCCCAGCATTTT
CASGGQGHQPQHF
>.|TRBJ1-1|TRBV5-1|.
TGCGCCAGCAGCTCTCCGGGGAACACTGAAGCTTTCTTT
CASSSPGNTEAFF
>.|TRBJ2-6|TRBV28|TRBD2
TGTGCCGCGCAGGCGGGGGGGGTCTCTGGGGCCAACGTCCTGACTTTC
CAAQAGGVSGANVLTF
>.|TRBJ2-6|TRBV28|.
TGTGCCAGCAGTTTATCCGGGGGGCTGTTCTCTGGGGCCAACGTCCTGACTTTC
CASSLSGGLFSGANVLTF
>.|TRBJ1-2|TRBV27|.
TGTGCCAGCAGGACAGTTAACTATGGCTACACCTTC
CASRTVNYGYTF
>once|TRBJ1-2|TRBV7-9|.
TGTGCCAGCAGCCCCGGATTCTCTAACTATGGCTACACCTTC
CASSPGFSNYGYTF
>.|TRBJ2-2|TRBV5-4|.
TGTGCCAGCAGCCGGGAGTCGGGGGCTGCCGGGGAGCTGTTTTTT
CASSRESGAAGELFF
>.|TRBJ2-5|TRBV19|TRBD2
TGTGCCAGTAGCGCTAGCGGGGGTGGTGAGACCCAGTACTTC
CASSASGGGETQYF
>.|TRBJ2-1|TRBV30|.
TGTGCCTGGAGCCTAGGGAATGAGCAGTTCTTC
CAWSLGNEQFF
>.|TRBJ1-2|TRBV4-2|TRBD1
TGTGCCAGCAGCCAAGATGTCCCAGGGGGCGACTATGGCTACACCTTC
CASSQDVPGGDYGYTF
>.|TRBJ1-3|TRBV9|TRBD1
TGTGCCAGCAGCGAAGGTGACAGGGCAACTGGAAACACCATATATTTT
CASSEGDRATGNTIYF
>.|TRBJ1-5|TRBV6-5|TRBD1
TGTGCCAGCAGTTACTCTCGGACAGGGACTCAGCCCCAGCATTTT
CASSYSRTGTQPQHF
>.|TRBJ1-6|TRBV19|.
TGTGCCAGTGCCACACCATGGGCAAGATCACCCCTCCACTTT
CASATPWARSPLHF
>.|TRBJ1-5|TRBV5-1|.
TGCGCCAGCAGTCAGGACAGCAATCAGCCCCAGCATTTT
CASSQDSNQPQHF
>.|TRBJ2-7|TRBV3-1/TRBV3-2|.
TGTGCCAGCAGCCAAGGATTGGACGAGCAGTACTTC
CASSQGLDEQYF
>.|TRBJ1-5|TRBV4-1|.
TGCGCCAGCAGCCCCAGCCAGGTCATTAGCAATCAGCCCCAGCATTTT
CASSPSQVISNQPQHF
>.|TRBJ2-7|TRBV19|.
TGTGCCAGTAGTACCGGACGGAGCTACGAGCAGTACTTC
CASSTGRSYEQYF
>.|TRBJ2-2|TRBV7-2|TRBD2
TGTGCCAGCCAGAGGACCCTTAGCGGGTTTCAGTCCGGGGAGCTGTTTTTT
CASQRTLSGFQSGELFF
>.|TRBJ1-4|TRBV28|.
TGTGCCAGCAGTTTACCCGTTGAGGCCTCGAAACTGTTTTTT
CASSLPVEASKLFF
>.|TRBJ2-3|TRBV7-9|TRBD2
TGTGCCAGCAGCCCCCGGGCTAGCGGACCCACAGATACGCAGTATTTT
CASSPRASGPTDTQYF
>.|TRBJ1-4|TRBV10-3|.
TGTGCCATCAGGCGGGGAACTAATGAAAAACTGTTTTTT
CAIRRGTNEKLFF
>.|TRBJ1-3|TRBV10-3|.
TGTGCCACCACAGGGAGAAACACCATATATTTT
CATTGRNTIYF
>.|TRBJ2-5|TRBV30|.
TGTGCCTGGAGTGTTCGGCGGGGGACCCAGTACTTC
CAWSVRRGTQYF
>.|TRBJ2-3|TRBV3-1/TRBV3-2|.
TGTGCCAGCAGCCACGAAACAGATACGCAGTATTTT
CASSHETDTQYF
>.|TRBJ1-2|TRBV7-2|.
TGTGCCAGCAGCTTATATGCGGACCCGCATGGCTACACCTTC
CASSLYADPHGYTF
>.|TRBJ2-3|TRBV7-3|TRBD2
TGTGCCAGCAGCACGGGGGGGACCACAGATACGCAGTATTTT
CASSTGGTTDTQYF
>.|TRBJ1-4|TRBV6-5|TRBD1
TGTGCCAGCTCACAGGGGAGGGGAACTAATGAAAAACTGTTTTTT
CASSQGRGTNEKLFF
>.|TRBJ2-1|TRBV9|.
TGTGCCAGCACCCCAGGGGGGAGCTCCTACAATGAGCAGTTCTTC
CASTPGGSSYNEQFF
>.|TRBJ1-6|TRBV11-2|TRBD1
TGTGCCAGCAGCTCCCGGGACAGGGTTAATTCACCCCTCCACTTT
CASSSRDRVNSPLHF
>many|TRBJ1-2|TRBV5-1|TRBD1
TGCGCCAGCAGCGGTGGGACAGCCCGGCCCGACTATGGCTACACCTTC
CASSGGTARPDYGYTF
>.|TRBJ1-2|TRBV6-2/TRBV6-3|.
TGTGCCAGCAGTCCGACAGCTAACTATGGCTACACCTTC
CASSPTANYGYTF
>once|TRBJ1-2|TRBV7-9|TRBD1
TGTGCCAGCAGCACCGGGACAGGGGATGGCTACACCTTC
CASSTGTGDGYTF
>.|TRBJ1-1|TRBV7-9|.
TGTGCCAGCAGCTTTCTGCAGGGAGCTTTCTTT
CASSFLQGAFF
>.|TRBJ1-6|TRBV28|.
TGTGCCAGCAGTTTAACACGGACCGGATATGGCGGCGTTAATTCACCCCTCCACTTT
CASSLTRTGYGGVNSPLHF
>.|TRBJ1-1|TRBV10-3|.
TGTGCCATCAAAATTAAGGAGGACACTGAAGCTTTCTTT
CAIKIKEDTEAFF
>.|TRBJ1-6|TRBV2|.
TGTGCCAGCAGCCGAGATCCGCTGTATAATTCACCCCTCCACTTT
CASSRDPLYNSPLHF
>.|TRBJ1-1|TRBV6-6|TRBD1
TGTGCCAGCAGTTTACCCAGGGGGGGGACCACTGAAGCTTTCTTT
CASSLPRGGTTEAFF
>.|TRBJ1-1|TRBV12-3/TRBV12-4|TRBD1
TGTGCCAGCAAAACAGGGGGCCCTGAAGCTTTCTTT
CASKTGGPEAFF